This entry is about one T cell receptor beta chain. Germline is not matched at one junction end, which may reflect a read error. CDR3 size: 16 residues. The germline CDR1 and CDR2 sequences are SEHNR and FQNEAQ (reference sequence). The PCR ran on 60 Vbeta and 13 Jbeta primers. Generated by immunoSEQ multiplex PCR, the TCRdb table keeps only in-frame clones and is missing some. The sample lists over 120,000 clones, roughly 80% occurring once. The data originate from a study of cytomegalovirus exposure and HLA in healthy donors. The TCR sequence derives from a woman aged 25 to 39 in good health and CMV-seronegative. V and J are TRBV7-9 and TRBJ2-7; maybe TRBD1 (6 bases). The sequencing sample was made of PBMCs. The CDR3 DNA reads TGTTCCAGCAGCTTTTACGGGACAAGGTCCCGCGCCGAGCAGTACTTC. Translation: CSSSFYGTRSRAEQYF.